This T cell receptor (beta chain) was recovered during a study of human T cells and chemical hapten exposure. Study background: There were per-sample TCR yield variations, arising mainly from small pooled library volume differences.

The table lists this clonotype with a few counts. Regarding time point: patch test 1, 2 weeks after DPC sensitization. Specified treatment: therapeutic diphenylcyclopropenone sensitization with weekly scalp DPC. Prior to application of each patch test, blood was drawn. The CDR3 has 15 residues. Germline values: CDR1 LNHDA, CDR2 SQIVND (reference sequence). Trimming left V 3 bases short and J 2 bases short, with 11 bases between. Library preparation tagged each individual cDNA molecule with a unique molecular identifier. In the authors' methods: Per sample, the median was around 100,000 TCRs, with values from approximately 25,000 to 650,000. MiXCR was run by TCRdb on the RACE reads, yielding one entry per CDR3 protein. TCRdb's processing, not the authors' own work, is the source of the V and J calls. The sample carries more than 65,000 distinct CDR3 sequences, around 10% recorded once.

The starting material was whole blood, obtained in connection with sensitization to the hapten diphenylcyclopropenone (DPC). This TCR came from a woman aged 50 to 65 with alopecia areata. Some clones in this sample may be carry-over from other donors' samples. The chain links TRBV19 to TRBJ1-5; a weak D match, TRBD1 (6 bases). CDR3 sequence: CASSISRGGNQPQHF. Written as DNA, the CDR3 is TGTGCCAGTAGTATTAGCAGGGGAGGCAATCAGCCCCAGCATTTT.